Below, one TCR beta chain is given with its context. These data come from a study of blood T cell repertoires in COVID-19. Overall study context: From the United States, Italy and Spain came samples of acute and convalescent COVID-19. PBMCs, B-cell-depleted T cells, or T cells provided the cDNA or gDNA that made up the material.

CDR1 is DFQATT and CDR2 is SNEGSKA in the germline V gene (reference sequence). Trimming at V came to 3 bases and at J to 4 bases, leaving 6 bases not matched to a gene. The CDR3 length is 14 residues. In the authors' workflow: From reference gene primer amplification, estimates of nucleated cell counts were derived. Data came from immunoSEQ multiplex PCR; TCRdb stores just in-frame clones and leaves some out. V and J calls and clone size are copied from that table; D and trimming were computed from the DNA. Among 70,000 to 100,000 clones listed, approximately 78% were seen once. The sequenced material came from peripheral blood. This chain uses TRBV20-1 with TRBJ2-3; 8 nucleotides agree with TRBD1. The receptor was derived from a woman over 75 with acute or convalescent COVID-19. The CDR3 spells CSASSQGAADTQYF. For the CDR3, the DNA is TGCAGTGCTAGTTCCCAGGGGGCGGCAGATACGCAGTATTTT.